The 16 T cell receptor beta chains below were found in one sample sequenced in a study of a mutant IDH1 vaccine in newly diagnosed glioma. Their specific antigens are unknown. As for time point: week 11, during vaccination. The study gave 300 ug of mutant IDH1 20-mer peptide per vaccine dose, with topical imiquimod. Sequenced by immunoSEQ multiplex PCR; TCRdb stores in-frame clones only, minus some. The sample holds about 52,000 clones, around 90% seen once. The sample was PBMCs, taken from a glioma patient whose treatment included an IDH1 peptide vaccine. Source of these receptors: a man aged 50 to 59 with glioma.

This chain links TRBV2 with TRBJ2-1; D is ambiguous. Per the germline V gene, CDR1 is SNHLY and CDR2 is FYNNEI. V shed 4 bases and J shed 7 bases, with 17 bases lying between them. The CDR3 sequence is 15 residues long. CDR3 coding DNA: TGTGCCAGCAGTGGGTTCAGGCCCAAACAGAATGAGCAGTTCTTC. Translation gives CASSGFRPKQNEQFF.

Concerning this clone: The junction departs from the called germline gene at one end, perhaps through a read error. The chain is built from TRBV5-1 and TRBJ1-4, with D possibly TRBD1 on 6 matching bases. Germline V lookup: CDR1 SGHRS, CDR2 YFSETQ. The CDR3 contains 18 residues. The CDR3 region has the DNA TGCGCCAGCAGCTTGGCCTTGGCAGGGGCACACCCTAAGGAAAAACTGTTTTTT. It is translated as CASSLALAGAHPKEKLFF.

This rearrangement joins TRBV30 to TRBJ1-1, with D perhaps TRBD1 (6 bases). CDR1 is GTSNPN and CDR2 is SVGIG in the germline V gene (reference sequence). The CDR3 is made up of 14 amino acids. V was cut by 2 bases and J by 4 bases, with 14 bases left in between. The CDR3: CAWSFGGMGTEAFF. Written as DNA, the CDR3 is TGTGCCTGGAGTTTTGGGGGCATGGGCACTGAAGCTTTCTTT. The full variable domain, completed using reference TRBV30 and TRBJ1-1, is SQTIHQWPATLVQPVGSPLSLECTVEGTSNPNLYWYRQAAGRGLQLLFYSVGIGQISSEVPQNLSASRPQDRQFILSSKKLLLSDSGFYLCAWSFGGMGTEAFFGQGTRLTVV.

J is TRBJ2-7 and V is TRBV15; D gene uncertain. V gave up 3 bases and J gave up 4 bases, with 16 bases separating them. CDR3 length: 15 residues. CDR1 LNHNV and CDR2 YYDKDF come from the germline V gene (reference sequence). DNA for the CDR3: TGTGCCACCAGCAGCATTATTATGGGCCAATACGAGCAGTACTTC. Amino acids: CATSSIIMGQYEQYF.

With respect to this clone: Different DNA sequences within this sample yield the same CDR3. The CDR3 reads CASSPRQGSYEQYF. Here the CDR3 DNA reads TGTGCCAGCTCACCACGACAGGGATCCTACGAGCAGTACTTC. The chain employs TRBV18 and TRBJ2-7; 7 bases align to TRBD1. Trimming cost V 1 base and J 1 base; bases outside gene matches: 1. The CDR3 loop spans 14 amino acids. Germline loops: CDR1 KGHSH, CDR2 LQKENI.

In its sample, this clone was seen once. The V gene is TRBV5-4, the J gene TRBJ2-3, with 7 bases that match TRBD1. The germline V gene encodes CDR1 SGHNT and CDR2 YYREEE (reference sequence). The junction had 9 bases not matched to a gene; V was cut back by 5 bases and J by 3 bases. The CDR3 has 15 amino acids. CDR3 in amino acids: CASRLGDSLTDTQYF. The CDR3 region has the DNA TGTGCCAGCAGGCTGGGGGACAGCCTTACAGATACGCAGTATTTT.

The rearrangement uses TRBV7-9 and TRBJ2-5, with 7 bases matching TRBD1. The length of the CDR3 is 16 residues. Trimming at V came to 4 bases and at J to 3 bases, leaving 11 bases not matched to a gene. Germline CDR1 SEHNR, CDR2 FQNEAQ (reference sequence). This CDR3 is CASSSNRGRDEETQYF. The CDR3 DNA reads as TGTGCCAGCAGCTCCAACAGGGGACGCGATGAAGAGACCCAGTACTTC.

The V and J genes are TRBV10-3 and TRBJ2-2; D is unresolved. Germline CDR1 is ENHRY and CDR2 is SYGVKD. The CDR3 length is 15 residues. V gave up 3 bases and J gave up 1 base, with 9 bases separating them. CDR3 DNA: TGTGCCATCAGTGATGGGCGACAGAACACCGGGGAGCTGTTTTTT. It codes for CAISDGRQNTGELFF.

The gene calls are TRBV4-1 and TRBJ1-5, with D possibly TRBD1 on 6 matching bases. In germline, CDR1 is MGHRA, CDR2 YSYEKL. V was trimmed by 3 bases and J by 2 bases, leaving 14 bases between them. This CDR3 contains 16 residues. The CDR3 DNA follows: TGCGCCAGCAGCCAGTTTTTGGGGGCGGGCAATCAGCCCCAGCATTTT. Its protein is CASSQFLGAGNQPQHF.

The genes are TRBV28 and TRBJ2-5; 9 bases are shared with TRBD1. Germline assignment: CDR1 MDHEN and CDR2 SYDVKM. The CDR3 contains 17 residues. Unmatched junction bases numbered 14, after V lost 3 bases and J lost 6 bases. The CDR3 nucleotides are TGTGCCAGCAGTTTCGGCTGGGGGACAGGGAGAGTGAAGACCCAGTACTTC. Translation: CASSFGWGTGRVKTQYF.

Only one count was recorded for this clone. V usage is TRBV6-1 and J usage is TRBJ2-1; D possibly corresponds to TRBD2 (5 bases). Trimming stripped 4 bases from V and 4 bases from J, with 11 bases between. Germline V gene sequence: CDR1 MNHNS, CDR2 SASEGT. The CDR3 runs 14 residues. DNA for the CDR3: TGTGCCAGCAGTGTGCGGGCGGCATACAATGAGCAGTTCTTC. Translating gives CASSVRAAYNEQFF.

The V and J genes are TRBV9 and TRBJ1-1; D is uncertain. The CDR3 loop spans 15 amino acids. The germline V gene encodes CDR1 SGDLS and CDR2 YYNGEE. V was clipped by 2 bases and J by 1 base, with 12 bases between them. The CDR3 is CASSVTSMGNTEAFF. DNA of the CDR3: TGTGCCAGCAGCGTTACCAGCATGGGGAACACTGAAGCTTTCTTT.

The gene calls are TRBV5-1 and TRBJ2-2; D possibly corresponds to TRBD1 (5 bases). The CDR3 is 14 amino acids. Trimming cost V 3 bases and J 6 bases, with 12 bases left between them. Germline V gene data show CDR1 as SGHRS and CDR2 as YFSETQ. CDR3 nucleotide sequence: TGCGCCAGCAGCTCAGGGATCCGCGCCGGGGAGCTGTTTTTT. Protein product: CASSSGIRAGELFF.

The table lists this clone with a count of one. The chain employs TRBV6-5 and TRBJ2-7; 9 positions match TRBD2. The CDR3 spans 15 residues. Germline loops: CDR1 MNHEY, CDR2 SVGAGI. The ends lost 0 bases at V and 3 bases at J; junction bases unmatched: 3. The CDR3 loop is CASSYSTSGYYEQYF. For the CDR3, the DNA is TGTGCCAGCAGTTACTCGACTAGCGGATACTACGAGCAGTACTTC.

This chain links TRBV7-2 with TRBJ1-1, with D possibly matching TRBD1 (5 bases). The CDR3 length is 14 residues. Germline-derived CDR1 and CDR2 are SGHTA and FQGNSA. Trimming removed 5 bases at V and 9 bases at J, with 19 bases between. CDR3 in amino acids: CASSPQQQGAKAFF. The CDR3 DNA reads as TGTGCCAGCAGCCCTCAGCAACAAGGGGCCAAAGCTTTCTTT.

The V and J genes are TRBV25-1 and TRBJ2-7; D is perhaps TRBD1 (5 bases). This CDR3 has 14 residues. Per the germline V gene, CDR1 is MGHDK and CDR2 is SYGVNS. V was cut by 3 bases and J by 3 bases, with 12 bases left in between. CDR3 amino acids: CASSDDRLYYEQYF. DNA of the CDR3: TGTGCCAGCAGTGATGACAGACTCTACTACGAGCAGTACTTC.